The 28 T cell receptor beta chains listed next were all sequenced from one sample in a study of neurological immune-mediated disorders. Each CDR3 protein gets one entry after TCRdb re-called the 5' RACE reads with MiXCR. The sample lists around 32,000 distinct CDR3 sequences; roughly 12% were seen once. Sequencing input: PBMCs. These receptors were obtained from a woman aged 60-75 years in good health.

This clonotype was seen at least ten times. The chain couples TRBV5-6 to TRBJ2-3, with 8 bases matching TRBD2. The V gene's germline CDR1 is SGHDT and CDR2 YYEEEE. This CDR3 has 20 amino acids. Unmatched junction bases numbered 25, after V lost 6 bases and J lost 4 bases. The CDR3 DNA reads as TGTGCCAGCACCCTACGGCCCCCCCGGGGGGGCCAAGTCCGGTCAGATACGCAGTATTTT. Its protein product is CASTLRPPRGGQVRSDTQYF.

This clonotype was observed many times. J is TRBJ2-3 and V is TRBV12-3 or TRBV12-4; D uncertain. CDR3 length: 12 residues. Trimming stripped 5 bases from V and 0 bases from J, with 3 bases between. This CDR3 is CASSQSTDTQYF. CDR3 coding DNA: TGTGCCAGCAGTCAGAGCACAGATACGCAGTATTTT.

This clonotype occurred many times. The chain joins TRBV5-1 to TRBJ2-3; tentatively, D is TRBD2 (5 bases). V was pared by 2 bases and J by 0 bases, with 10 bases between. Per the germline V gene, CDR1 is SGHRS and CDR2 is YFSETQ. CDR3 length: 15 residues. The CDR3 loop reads CASSLASRSTDTQYF. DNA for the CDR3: TGCGCCAGCAGCTTAGCTAGCAGGAGCACAGATACGCAGTATTTT.

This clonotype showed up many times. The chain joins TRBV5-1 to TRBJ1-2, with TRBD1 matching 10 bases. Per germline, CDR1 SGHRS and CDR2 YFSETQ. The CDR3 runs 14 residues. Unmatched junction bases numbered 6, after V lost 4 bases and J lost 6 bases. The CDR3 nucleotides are TGCGCCAGCAGCGTCACCGGGACAGGGGATGGCTACACCTTC. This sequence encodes CASSVTGTGDGYTF.

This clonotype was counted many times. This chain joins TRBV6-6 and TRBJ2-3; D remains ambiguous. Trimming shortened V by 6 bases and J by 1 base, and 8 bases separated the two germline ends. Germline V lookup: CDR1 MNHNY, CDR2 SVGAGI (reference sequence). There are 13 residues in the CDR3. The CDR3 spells CASSGMGTDTQYF. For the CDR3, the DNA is TGTGCCAGCAGCGGTATGGGCACAGATACGCAGTATTTT.

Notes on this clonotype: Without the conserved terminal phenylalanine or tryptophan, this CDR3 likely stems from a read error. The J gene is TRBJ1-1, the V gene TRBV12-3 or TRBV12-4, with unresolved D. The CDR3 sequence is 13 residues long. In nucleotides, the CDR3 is TGTACCAGCGTTCGTGCCCCCAGCCCTGAAGCTTTCATT. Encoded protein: CTSVRAPSPEAFI.

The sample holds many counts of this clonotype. Here the CDR3 DNA reads TGTGCCACCAGTGACCCGGACAGGATCCTTCGGGGCTACACCTTC. Its protein is CATSDPDRILRGYTF. J is TRBJ1-2 and V is TRBV24-1, with 7 bases fitting TRBD1. CDR3 length equals 15 residues. Per germline, CDR1 KGHDR and CDR2 SFDVKD. The junction had 12 bases not matched to a gene; V was cut back by 4 bases and J by 8 bases.

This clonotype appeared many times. Written as DNA, the CDR3 is TGTGCCAGCAGCTTGTGGGCTCCCGGGGAGCTGTTTTTT. Translating gives CASSLWAPGELFF. The rearrangement links TRBV5-6 to TRBJ2-2; the D is unclear. CDR3 size: 13 residues. Trimming removed 1 base at V and 6 bases at J, with 7 bases between. Germline lookup yields CDR1 SGHDT and CDR2 YYEEEE.

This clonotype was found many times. Here the CDR3 reads CASSPRTGAQDTQYF. CDR3 bases: TGTGCCAGCAGCCCTCGGACAGGGGCGCAAGATACGCAGTATTTT. V and J are TRBV7-2 and TRBJ2-3, with 9 positions matching TRBD1. Germline V gene data show CDR1 as SGHTA and CDR2 as FQGNSA. Trimming at V came to 5 bases and at J to 5 bases, leaving 8 bases not matched to a gene. The CDR3 spans 15 residues.

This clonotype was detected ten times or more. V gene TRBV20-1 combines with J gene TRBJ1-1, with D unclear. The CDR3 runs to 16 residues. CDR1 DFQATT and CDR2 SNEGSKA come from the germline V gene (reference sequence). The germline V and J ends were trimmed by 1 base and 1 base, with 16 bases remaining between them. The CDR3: CSARVVGVGRNTEAFF. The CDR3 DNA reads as TGCAGTGCTAGAGTTGTTGGCGTAGGGAGGAACACTGAAGCTTTCTTT.

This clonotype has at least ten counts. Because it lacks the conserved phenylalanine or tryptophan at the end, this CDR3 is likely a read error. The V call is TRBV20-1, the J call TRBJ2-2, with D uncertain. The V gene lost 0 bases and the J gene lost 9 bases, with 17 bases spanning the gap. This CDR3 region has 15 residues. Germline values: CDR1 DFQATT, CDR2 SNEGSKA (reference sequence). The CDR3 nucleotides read TGCAGTGCTAGAGATGACCGGCGGCAGATCCGGGAGCTGTTTCTT. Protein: CSARDDRRQIRELFL.

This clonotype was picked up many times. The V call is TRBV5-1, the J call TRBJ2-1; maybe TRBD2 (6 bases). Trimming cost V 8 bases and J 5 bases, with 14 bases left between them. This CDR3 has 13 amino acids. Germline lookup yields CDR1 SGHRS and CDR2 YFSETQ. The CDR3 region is CASNPGDHNEQFF. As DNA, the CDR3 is TGCGCCAGTAACCCGGGAGATCACAATGAGCAGTTCTTC.

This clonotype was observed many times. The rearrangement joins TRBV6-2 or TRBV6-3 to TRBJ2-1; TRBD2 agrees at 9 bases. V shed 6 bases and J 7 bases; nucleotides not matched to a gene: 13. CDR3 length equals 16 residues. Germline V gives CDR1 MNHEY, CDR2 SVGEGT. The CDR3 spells CASSPLGKTSGNEQFF. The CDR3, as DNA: TGTGCCAGCAGCCCCCTTGGGAAGACTAGCGGTAATGAGCAGTTCTTC.

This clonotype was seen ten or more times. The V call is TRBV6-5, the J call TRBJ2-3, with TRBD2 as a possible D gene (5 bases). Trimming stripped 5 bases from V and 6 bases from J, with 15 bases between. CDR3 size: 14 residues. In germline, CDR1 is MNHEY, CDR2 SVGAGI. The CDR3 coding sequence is TGTGCCAGCAGTACTCCGGGAAGAGAGGATACGCAGTATTTT. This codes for CASSTPGREDTQYF.

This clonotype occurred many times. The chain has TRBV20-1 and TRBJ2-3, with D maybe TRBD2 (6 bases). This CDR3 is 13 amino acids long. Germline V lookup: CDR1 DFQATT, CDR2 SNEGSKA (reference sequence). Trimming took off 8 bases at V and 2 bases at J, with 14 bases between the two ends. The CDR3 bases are TGCAGTCTTCGGGACTCTTTCACAGATACGCAGTATTTT. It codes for CSLRDSFTDTQYF.

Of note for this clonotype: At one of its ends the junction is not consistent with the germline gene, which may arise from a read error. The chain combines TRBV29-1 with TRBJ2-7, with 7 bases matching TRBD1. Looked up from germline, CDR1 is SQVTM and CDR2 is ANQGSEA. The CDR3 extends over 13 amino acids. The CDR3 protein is CSVESGGYYERYF. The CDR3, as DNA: TGCAGCGTTGAGTCAGGGGGATACTACGAGCGGTACTTC.

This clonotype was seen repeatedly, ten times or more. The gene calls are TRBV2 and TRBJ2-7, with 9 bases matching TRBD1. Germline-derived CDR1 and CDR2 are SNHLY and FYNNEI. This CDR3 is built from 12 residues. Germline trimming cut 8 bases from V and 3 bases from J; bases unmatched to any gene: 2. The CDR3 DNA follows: TGTGCCAGCTCGACAGGGGGCTACGAGCAGTACTTC. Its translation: CASSTGGYEQYF.

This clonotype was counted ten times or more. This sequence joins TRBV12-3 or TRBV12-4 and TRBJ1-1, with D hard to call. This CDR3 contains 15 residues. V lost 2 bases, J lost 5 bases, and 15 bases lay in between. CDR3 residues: CASSLYPTAKTEAFF. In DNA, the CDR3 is TGTGCCAGCAGTTTATATCCGACGGCTAAGACTGAAGCTTTCTTT.

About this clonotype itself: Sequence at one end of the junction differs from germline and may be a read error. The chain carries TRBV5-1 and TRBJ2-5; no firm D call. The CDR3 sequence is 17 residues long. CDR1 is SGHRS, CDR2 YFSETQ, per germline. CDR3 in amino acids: CSSSLALAPQYQKTQYF. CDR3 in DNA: TGCTCCAGCAGCTTGGCCTTGGCACCACAGTACCAAAAGACCCAGTACTTC.

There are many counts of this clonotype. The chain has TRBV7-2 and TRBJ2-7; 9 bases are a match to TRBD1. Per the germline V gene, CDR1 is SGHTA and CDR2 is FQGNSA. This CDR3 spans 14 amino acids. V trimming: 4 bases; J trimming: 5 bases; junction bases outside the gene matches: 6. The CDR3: CASSYGTGSHEQYF. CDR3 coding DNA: TGTGCCAGCAGCTACGGGACAGGGAGCCACGAGCAGTACTTC.

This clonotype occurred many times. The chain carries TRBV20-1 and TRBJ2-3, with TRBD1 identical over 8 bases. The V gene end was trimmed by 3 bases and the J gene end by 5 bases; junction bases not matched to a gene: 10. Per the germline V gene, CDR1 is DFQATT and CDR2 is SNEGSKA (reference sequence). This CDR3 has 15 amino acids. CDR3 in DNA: TGCAGTGCTAGGGAGGTCAGGGGGCCTGGAGATACGCAGTATTTT. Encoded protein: CSAREVRGPGDTQYF.

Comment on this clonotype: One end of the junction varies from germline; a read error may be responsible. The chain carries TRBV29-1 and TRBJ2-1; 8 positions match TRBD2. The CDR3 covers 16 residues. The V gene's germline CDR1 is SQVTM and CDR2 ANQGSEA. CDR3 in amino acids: CSVSRHGLAPINEQFF. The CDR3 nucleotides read TGCAGCGTGTCTCGGCACGGACTAGCACCGATCAATGAACAGTTCTTC.

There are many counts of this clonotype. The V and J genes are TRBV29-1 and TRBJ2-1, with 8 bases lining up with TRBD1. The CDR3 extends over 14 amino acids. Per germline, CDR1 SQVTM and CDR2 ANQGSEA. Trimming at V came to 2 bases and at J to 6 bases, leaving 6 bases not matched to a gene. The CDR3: CSVEIITGGNEQFF. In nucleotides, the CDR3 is TGCAGCGTTGAAATCATCACAGGGGGCAATGAGCAGTTCTTC.

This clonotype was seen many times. The CDR3 region has the DNA TGCGCCAGCAGCTTGGGGGGACTAGCCCCGCTCAATGAGCAGTTCTTC. Its translation is CASSLGGLAPLNEQFF. This sequence joins TRBV5-1 and TRBJ2-1; TRBD2 matches at 9 bases. CDR3 length: 16 residues. After removal of 0 bases from V and 6 bases from J, the junction contained 7 bases not matched to a gene. Germline assignment: CDR1 SGHRS and CDR2 YFSETQ.

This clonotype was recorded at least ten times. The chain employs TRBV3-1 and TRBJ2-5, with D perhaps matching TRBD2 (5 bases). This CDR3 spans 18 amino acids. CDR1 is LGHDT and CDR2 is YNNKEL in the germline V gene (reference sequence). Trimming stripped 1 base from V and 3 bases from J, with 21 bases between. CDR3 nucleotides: TGTGCCAGCAGCCAAGGGTGGGGTTTTCGGGGAGACGAAGAGACCCAGTACTTC. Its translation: CASSQGWGFRGDEETQYF.

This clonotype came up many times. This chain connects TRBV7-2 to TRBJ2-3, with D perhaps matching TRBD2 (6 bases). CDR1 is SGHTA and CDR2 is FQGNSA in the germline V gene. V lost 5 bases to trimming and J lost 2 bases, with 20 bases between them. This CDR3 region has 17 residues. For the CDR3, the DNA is TGTGCCAGCAGCGCGAAAGGCGGGACGCCCCCCACAGATACGCAGTATTTT. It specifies CASSAKGGTPPTDTQYF.

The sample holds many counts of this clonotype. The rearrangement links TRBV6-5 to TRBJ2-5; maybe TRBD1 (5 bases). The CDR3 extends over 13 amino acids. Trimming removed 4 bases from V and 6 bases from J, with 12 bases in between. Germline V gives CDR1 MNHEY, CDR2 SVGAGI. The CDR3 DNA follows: TGTGCCAGCAGTTCCTGGGGCGCCAAGACCCAGTACTTC. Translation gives CASSSWGAKTQYF.

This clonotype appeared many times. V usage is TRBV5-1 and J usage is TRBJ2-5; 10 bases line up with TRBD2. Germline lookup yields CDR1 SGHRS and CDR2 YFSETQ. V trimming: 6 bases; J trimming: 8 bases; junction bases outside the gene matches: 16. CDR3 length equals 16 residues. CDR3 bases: TGCGCCAGCACCCTCGGCAGCGGGGGGGCTCTCGGTACCCAGTACTTC. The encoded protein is CASTLGSGGALGTQYF.